The sample holds a few counts of the clone carrying this T cell receptor (beta chain). Its antigen is still unknown. Germline V CDR1 and CDR2: SEHNR, FQNEAQ (reference sequence). The CDR3 covers 17 residues. Trimming shortened V by 2 bases and J by 4 bases, and 20 bases separated the two germline ends. Generation of TCR cDNA used 5'RACE template switching (which added a universal primer site and UMIs). MiXCR, applied by TCRdb to the 5' RACE reads, yields one record per CDR3 protein. The profile shows approximately 70,000 distinct CDR3 sequences, roughly 7% of them singletons. The sample comes from a study of T cells after yellow fever vaccination. Study details: Fractions of low cell number were prepared using SMART-Seq v4 Ultra Low Input.

Study-wide points: Sorted repertoires could include abundant contaminating clonotypes from bulk cells.

The TCR sequence derives from a young man who received the YFV17D yellow fever vaccine. The chain couples TRBV7-9 to TRBJ1-2; D ambiguous. The sample was CD8+ T cells sorted from PBMCs, taken 9 to 10 days after the first yellow fever vaccination. This CDR3 reads CASSLLHLGGLSYGYTF. The CDR3 DNA is TGTGCCAGCAGCTTACTCCACTTAGGCGGACTTAGCTATGGCTACACCTTC.